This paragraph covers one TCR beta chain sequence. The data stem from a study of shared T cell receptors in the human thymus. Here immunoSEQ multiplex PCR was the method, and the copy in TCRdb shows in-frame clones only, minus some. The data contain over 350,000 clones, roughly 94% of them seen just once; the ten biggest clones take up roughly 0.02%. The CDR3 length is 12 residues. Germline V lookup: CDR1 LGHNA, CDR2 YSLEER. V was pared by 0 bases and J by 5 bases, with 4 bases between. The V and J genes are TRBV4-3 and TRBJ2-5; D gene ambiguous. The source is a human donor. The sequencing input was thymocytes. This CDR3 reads CASSQDWETQYF. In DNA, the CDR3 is TGCGCCAGCAGCCAAGACTGGGAGACCCAGTACTTC.